This paragraph reports one T cell receptor beta chain. This CDR3 has 16 amino acids. J gave up 0 bases and V 7 bases, and 11 bases lay outside the gene matches. The germline V gene encodes CDR1 LNHDA and CDR2 SQIVND (reference sequence). This entry is derived from a study of blood T cell repertoires in COVID-19. Sequenced by immunoSEQ multiplex PCR; TCRdb stores in-frame clones only, minus some. The sample lists about 160,000 clones, roughly 93% occurring once. The receptor was derived from a man between 18 and 29 years old with acute or convalescent COVID-19. The sequencing sample was made of peripheral blood. This chain joins TRBV19 and TRBJ1-1, with TRBD1 matching over 7 bases. Here the CDR3 reads CASTRRDRQMNTEAFF. The CDR3 bases are TGTGCCAGTACTAGGAGGGACAGACAAATGAACACTGAAGCTTTCTTT. Full variable domain (rest looked up from reference TRBV19 and TRBJ1-1): DGGITQSPKYLFRKEGQNVTLSCEQNLNHDAMYWYRQDPGQGLRLIYYSQIVNDFQKGDIAEGYSVSREKKESFPLTVTSAQKNPTAFYLCASTRRDRQMNTEAFFGQGTRLTVV.